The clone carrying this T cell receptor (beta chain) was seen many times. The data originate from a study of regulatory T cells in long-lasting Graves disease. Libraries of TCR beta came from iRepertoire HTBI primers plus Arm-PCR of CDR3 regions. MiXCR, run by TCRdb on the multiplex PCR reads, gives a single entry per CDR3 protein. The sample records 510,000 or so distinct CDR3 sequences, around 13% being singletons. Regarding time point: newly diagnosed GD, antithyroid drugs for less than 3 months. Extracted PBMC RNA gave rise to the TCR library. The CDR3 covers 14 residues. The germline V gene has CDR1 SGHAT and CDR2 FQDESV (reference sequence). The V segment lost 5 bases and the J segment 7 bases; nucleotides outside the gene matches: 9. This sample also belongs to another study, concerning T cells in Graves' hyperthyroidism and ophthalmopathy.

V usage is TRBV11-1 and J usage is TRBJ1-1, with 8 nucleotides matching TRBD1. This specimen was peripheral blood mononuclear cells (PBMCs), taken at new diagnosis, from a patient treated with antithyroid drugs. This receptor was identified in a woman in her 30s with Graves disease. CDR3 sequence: CASSLYRGAGEAFF. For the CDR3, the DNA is TGTGCCAGCAGCCTATACAGGGGGGCGGGTGAAGCTTTCTTT. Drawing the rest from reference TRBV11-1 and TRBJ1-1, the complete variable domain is EAEVAQSPRYKITEKSQAVAFWCDPISGHATLYWYRQILGQGPELLVQFQDESVVDDSQLPKDRFSAERLKGVDSTLKIQPAELGDSAMYLCASSLYRGAGEAFFGQGTRLTVV.